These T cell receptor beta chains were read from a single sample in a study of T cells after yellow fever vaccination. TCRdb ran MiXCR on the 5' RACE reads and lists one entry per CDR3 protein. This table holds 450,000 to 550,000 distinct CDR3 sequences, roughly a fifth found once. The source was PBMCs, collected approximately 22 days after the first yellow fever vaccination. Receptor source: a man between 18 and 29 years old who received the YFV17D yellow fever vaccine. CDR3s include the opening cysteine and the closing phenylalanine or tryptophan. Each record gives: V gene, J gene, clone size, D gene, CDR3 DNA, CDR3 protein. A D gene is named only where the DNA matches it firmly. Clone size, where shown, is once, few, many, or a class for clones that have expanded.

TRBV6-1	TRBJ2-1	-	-	TGTGCCAGCAGTGAAGACCAGGGCCCGTCCTACAATGAGCAGTTCTTC	CASSEDQGPSYNEQFF
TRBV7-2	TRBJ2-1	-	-	TGTGCCAGCAGCCCTAGTTTCTCCTCCAATGAGCAGTTCTTC	CASSPSFSSNEQFF
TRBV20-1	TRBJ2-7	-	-	TGCAGTGCTAGCGGCCCAACCTACGAGCAGTACTTC	CSASGPTYEQYF
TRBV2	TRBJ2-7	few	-	TGTGCCAGCACATCCGGGACCGGACCCTACGAGCAGTACTTC	CASTSGTGPYEQYF
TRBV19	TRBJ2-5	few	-	TGTGCCAGTATGGGCAGCTCGGGGCGAGAGACCCAGTACTTC	CASMGSSGRETQYF
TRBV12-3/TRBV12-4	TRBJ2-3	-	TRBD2	TGTGCCAGCAGTTGGGGGGTTGGAGTAGCGGGACCAGATACGCAGTATTTT	CASSWGVGVAGPDTQYF
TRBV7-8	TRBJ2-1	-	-	TGTGCCAGCAGCTCCCGCCGGGACTTTGCCTACAATGAGCAGTTCTTC	CASSSRRDFAYNEQFF
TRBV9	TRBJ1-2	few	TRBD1	TGTGCCAGCAGCGTGGGACAGGGTCGGGGTAACTATGGCTACACCTTC	CASSVGQGRGNYGYTF
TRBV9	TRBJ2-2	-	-	TGTGCCAGCAGCGCCAAAGGGCAGTCTACCGGGGAGCTGTTTTTT	CASSAKGQSTGELFF
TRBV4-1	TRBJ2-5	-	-	TGCGCCAGCAGCCAAGATCACGGACCTACCCAAGAGACCCAGTACTTC	CASSQDHGPTQETQYF
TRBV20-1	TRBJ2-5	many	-	TGCAGTGCTAGACAGGCCGAGCGGTCGCAAGAGACCCAGTACTTC	CSARQAERSQETQYF
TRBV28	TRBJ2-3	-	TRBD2	TGTGCCAGCACCTTGAGAGCGGGGGCGGAGACAGATACGCAGTATTTT	CASTLRAGAETDTQYF
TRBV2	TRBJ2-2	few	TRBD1	TGTGCCAGCAGTCGGGACAGACTTAACACCGGGGAGCTGTTTTTT	CASSRDRLNTGELFF
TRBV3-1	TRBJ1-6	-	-	TGTGCCAGCAGCCAAGACAGGGCTTTCCGTAATTCACCCCTCCACTTT	CASSQDRAFRNSPLHF
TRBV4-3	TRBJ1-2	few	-	TGCGCCAGCAGCCAAGATTTGAGAGCTAACTATGGCTACACCTTC	CASSQDLRANYGYTF
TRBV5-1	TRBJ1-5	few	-	TGCGCCAGCAGTCCGGAGGGAGGAAGTCAGCCCCAGCATTTT	CASSPEGGSQPQHF
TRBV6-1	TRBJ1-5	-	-	TGTGCCAGCAGTATGGACAGTCAAGCGGATCAGCCCCAGCATTTT	CASSMDSQADQPQHF
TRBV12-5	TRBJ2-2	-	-	TGTGCTAGTGGTTTGGTAACCGGCGCGGCGGCCGGGGAGCTGTTTTTT	CASGLVTGAAAGELFF
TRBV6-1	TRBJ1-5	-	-	TGTGCCAGCATCCGGGACCCCGAGAGCAATCAGCCCCAGCATTTT	CASIRDPESNQPQHF
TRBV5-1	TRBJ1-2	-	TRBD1	TGCGCCAGCAGCTTGGTATACAGGGGTCGGGACTATGGCTACACCTTC	CASSLVYRGRDYGYTF
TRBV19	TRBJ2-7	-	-	TGTGCCAGTAGTATCGGTGGTGTTTACTCCTACGAGCAGTACTTC	CASSIGGVYSYEQYF
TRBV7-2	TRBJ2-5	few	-	TGTGCCAGCAGCTTAGCAATTCAGGAGACCCAGTACTTC	CASSLAIQETQYF
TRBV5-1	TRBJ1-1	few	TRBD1	TGCGCCAGCAGCTGGGGGGACAGGGGAATCACTGAAGCTTTCTTT	CASSWGDRGITEAFF
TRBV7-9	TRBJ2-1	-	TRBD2	TGTGCCAGCAGCTTCAGCGGGGGGCCTTACAATGAGCAGTTCTTC	CASSFSGGPYNEQFF
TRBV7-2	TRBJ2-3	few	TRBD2	TGTGCCAGCAGCACCCTGGGTAGCGGGGTATCAGATACGCAGTATTTT	CASSTLGSGVSDTQYF
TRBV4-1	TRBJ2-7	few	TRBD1	TGCGCCAGCAGCCAAGATCGGTCGGCAGGGGGCTTCTACGAGCAGTACTTC	CASSQDRSAGGFYEQYF
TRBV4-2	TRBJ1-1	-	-	TGTGCCAGCAGCCAAGAATGGAACACTGAAGCTTTCTTT	CASSQEWNTEAFF
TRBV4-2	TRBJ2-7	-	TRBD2	TGTGCCAGCAGCCAAGTAGCGGGGGGTGTCTACGAGCAGTACTTC	CASSQVAGGVYEQYF